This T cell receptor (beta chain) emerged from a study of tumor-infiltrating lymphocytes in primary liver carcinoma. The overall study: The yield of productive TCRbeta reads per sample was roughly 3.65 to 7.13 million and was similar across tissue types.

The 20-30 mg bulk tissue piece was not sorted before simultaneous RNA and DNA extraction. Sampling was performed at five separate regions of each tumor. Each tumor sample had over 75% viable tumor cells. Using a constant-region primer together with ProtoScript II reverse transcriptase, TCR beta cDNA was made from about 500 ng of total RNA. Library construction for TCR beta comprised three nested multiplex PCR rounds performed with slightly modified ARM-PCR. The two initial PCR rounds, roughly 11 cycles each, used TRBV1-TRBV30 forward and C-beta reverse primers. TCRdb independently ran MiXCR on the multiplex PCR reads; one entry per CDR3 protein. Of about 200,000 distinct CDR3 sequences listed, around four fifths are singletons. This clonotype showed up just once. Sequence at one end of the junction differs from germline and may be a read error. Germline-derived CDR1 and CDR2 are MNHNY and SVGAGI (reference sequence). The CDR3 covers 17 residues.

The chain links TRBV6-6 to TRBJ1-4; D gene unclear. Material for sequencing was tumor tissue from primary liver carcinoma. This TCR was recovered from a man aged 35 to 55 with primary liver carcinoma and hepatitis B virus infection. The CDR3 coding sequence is TGTGCCAGCAGTTACTCGACTGGGCGTGCAGCTAATGAAAAACTGTTATTT. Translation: CASSYSTGRAANEKLLF.